This T cell receptor (beta chain) is drawn from a study of CXCR3-negative and CXCR3-positive naive CD8 T cells. CDR3 size: 16 residues. Germline assignment: CDR1 SNHLY and CDR2 FYNNEI. The authors made the TRB cDNA libraries by 5' RACE using UMI labels. TCRdb re-called the 5' RACE reads and shows each CDR3 protein once, DNA omitted. Here the sample table reports tens of thousands of distinct CDR3 sequences. The TCR originated in a human donor in good health. Some clones in this sample may be carry-over from other donors' samples. The chain joins TRBV2 to TRBJ1-1; the D gene TCRdb calls, TRBD1, cannot be checked with no DNA. The material sequenced was memory CD8+ T cells from blood. The CDR3 spells CASSDRDRVSSPEAFF.